The 18 T cell receptor beta chains below all came from one sample that was sequenced in a study of blood T cell repertoires in COVID-19. Some clones are missing from TCRdb's copy, which holds only in-frame ones; the method was immunoSEQ multiplex PCR. The repertoire includes fewer than 400,000 clones, 75% to 90% of them detected once, and over 1.5% sits in the top ten. Specimen: PBMCs or T cells enriched from blood (not recorded which). The receptors come from a woman between 25 and 40 years old who had been exposed to COVID-19.

The chain employs TRBV7-9 and TRBJ1-4, with TRBD1 identical over 9 bases. Losses at the gene ends were 3 bases for V and 8 bases for J; bases not matched to a gene: 1. The CDR3 runs 13 residues. In germline, CDR1 is SEHNR, CDR2 FQNEAQ (reference sequence). CDR3 sequence reads: CASSLDRGEKLFF. In DNA, the CDR3 is TGTGCCAGCAGCTTGGACAGGGGCGAAAAACTGTTTTTT.

The chain combines TRBV14 with TRBJ2-7, with 10 bases fitting TRBD1. Unmatched junction bases numbered 3, after V lost 4 bases and J lost 3 bases. Germline V lookup: CDR1 SGHDN, CDR2 FVKESK. The CDR3 consists of 14 residues. DNA of the CDR3: TGTGCCAGCAGCCCCGGGACAGGGGACTACGAGCAGTACTTC. Translation: CASSPGTGDYEQYF.

This clone was recorded only once. The genes are TRBV5-4 and TRBJ2-5; 8 nucleotides match TRBD1. The CDR3 totals 15 residues. With V trimmed by 2 bases and J by 2 bases, 5 bases remained unmatched. Germline loops: CDR1 SGHNT, CDR2 YYREEE (reference sequence). The DNA for the CDR3 is TGTGCCAGCAGCTTAGGGACAGGAAAGCAAGAGACCCAGTACTTC. Translated: CASSLGTGKQETQYF.

This chain links TRBV18 with TRBJ1-4; D is uncertain. V was pared by 6 bases and J by 8 bases, with 16 bases between. The CDR3 runs 14 residues. The germline V gene encodes CDR1 KGHSH and CDR2 LQKENI. The chain's CDR3 is CASSLSDTEEKLFF. For the CDR3, the DNA is TGTGCCAGCTCCCTCAGTGACACAGAAGAAAAACTGTTTTTT.

This rearrangement joins TRBV6-5 to TRBJ2-1; 7 positions agree with TRBD2. The CDR3 is 15 residues long. The germline V gene encodes CDR1 MNHEY and CDR2 SVGAGI. J gave up 6 bases and V 6 bases, and 11 bases lay outside the gene matches. Written as DNA, the CDR3 is TGTGCCAGCAGGAGACTCGGGACTACGCTCAATGAGCAGTTCTTC. Its protein is CASRRLGTTLNEQFF.

V gene TRBV7-9 combines with J gene TRBJ2-3; weak D call: TRBD1 (6 bases). Germline values: CDR1 SEHNR, CDR2 FQNEAQ (reference sequence). The CDR3 covers 17 residues. V was clipped by 1 base and J by 1 base, with 15 bases between them. The DNA of the CDR3 is TGTGCCAGCAGCTTAGACAGGGACCCAATTGGCACAGATACGCAGTATTTT. Encoded protein: CASSLDRDPIGTDTQYF.

This clone came up a few times. The chain uses TRBV5-5 and TRBJ1-6; weak D call: TRBD1 (5 bases). Between the trimmed V and J ends, which lost 0 bases and 8 bases, there was a span of 15 bases. Germline CDR1 SGHKS, CDR2 YYEKEE (reference sequence). This CDR3 has 16 residues. The CDR3 nucleotides read TGTGCCAGCAGCTTGGGGCAGGGTGGTTCCGATTCACCCCTCCACTTT. It encodes CASSLGQGGSDSPLHF.

In DNA, the CDR3 is TGTGCCAGCAGCCAATACCTACAGGGGGCGGGCGAAAAACTGTTTTTT. Amino acids: CASSQYLQGAGEKLFF. The chain links TRBV7-6 to TRBJ1-4, with 9 bases fitting TRBD1. This CDR3 region has 16 residues. After removal of 5 bases from V and 8 bases from J, the junction contained 12 bases not matched to a gene. Germline V CDR1 and CDR2: SGHVS, FNYEAQ.

J is TRBJ1-2 and V is TRBV7-8; tentatively, D is TRBD1 (6 bases). Germline CDR1 is SGHVS and CDR2 is FQNEAQ. CDR3 length: 15 residues. Deletions cut 5 bases from V and 4 bases from J, with 17 bases between. For the CDR3, the DNA is TGTGCCAGCAGCATTACACAGGGAGCCCCCTATGGCTACACCTTC. Encoded protein: CASSITQGAPYGYTF.

J is TRBJ1-2 and V is TRBV13, with TRBD1 matching 9 bases. The CDR3 totals 15 residues. Trimming at V came to 5 bases and at J to 5 bases, leaving 9 bases not matched to a gene. Germline V CDR1 and CDR2: PRHDT, FYEKMQ (reference sequence). The CDR3 spells CASSPGTGTKYGYTF. The CDR3 nucleotides are TGTGCCAGCAGCCCGGGGACAGGGACAAAATATGGCTACACCTTC.

The chain joins TRBV11-1 to TRBJ1-1; a possible D gene is TRBD1 (5 bases). CDR3 size: 15 residues. CDR1 SGHAT and CDR2 FQDESV come from the germline V gene (reference sequence). Trimming stripped 4 bases from V and 1 base from J, with 13 bases between. In DNA, the CDR3 is TGTGCCAGCAGCTACACAGGAAGATCGAACACTGAAGCTTTCTTT. Protein product: CASSYTGRSNTEAFF.

V usage is TRBV18 and J usage is TRBJ1-1, with 9 bases identical to TRBD1. CDR1 KGHSH and CDR2 LQKENI come from the germline V gene. The junction had 0 bases not matched to a gene; V was cut back by 4 bases and J by 3 bases. The CDR3 has 13 residues. The CDR3, as DNA: TGTGCCAGCTCACGGGACAGGGACACTGAAGCTTTCTTT. Its translation is CASSRDRDTEAFF.

The V and J genes are TRBV7-9 and TRBJ2-6; 8 positions agree with TRBD1. The CDR3 has 17 residues. The V gene's germline CDR1 is SEHNR and CDR2 FQNEAQ (reference sequence). V dropped 3 bases and J dropped 0; count of bases not matched to a gene: 4. The CDR3 loop reads CASSLDRVLSGANVLTF. The CDR3 region has the DNA TGTGCCAGCAGCTTGGACAGGGTACTCTCTGGGGCCAACGTCCTGACTTTC.

This clone was found once. CDR3 coding DNA: TGCGCCAGCAGCGTATCACAGGGGGTGGGTGAGCAGTTCTTC. Its translation: CASSVSQGVGEQFF. The rearrangement links TRBV5-1 to TRBJ2-1; 8 nucleotides agree with TRBD1. Unmatched junction bases numbered 9, after V lost 4 bases and J lost 9 bases. The germline V gene has CDR1 SGHRS and CDR2 YFSETQ. This CDR3 has 14 residues.

This clone was picked up one time. The chain couples TRBV7-9 to TRBJ2-7, with D unclear. The CDR3 spans 11 residues. V gave up 5 bases and J gave up 6 bases, with 8 bases separating them. The V gene's germline CDR1 is SEHNR and CDR2 FQNEAQ (reference sequence). The CDR3 region has the DNA TGTGCCAGCAGCCATTCCCCCGAGCAGTACTTC. This encodes CASSHSPEQYF.

The rearrangement uses TRBV2 and TRBJ1-3; D may be TRBD1 (6 bases). V was pared by 7 bases and J by 4 bases, with 20 bases between. The CDR3 has 16 residues. CDR1 and CDR2 (germline): SNHLY, FYNNEI. The CDR3 is CASTGDYRVAGNTIYF. Written as DNA, the CDR3 is TGTGCCAGCACTGGAGATTACAGGGTCGCAGGAAACACCATATATTTT.

This rearrangement joins TRBV2 to TRBJ2-2; D is unclear. V was clipped by 2 bases and J by 6 bases, with 4 bases between them. Germline V gene sequence: CDR1 SNHLY, CDR2 FYNNEI. This CDR3 is built from 12 residues. The CDR3 reads CASSEQSGELFF. The CDR3 bases are TGTGCCAGCAGTGAACAGTCCGGGGAGCTGTTTTTT.

The table lists this clone with a few counts. The J gene is TRBJ1-1, the V gene TRBV4-1; tentative D call: TRBD1 (5 bases). V was pared by 6 bases and J by 1 base, with 9 bases between. The CDR3 length is 13 residues. Germline V gene data show CDR1 as MGHRA and CDR2 as YSYEKL. This CDR3 reads CASSPTGNTEAFF. CDR3 nucleotides: TGCGCCAGCAGTCCTACAGGGAACACTGAAGCTTTCTTT.